The source of this T cell receptor beta chain is a study of Ad26.COV2.S vaccination and SARS-CoV-2 variants. Whole-study results and caveats: Total T cell responses were possibly underestimated by TCR breadth and depth analyses.

In the case of this clone: Its antigen is unknown.

Assay used: immunoSEQ multiplex PCR; TCRdb lists only in-frame clones, some missing. The table has 350,000 to 450,000 clones, around 92% seen once. Per the germline V gene, CDR1 is MNHEY and CDR2 is SVGAGI. The CDR3 is made up of 13 amino acids. Trimming shortened V by 7 bases and J by 0 bases, and 7 bases separated the two germline ends. The V call is TRBV6-5, the J call TRBJ1-3; D ambiguous. The TCR originated in a human donor who had recovered from COVID-19. The sample here was peripheral blood, taken after recovery from COVID-19. The CDR3 spells CASTSTSGNTIYF. The CDR3 DNA follows: TGTGCCAGCACGTCGACCTCTGGAAACACCATATATTTT.